This T cell receptor beta chain was identified in a study of blood T cell repertoires in COVID-19. For the study at large: Italy, Spain and the United States were the sources of the convalescent and acute COVID-19 samples. Sample material is recorded as cDNA or gDNA derived from T cells, B-cell-depleted T cells, or PBMCs.

In the study's own analysis: Amplification from reference gene primers served as the basis for estimated nucleated cell counts. Libraries were prepared by immunoSEQ multiplex PCR; TCRdb keeps only in-frame clonotypes and omits some of them. V, J and clone size reflect that table, while D and trimming were determined from the DNA. Of under 300,000 clones listed, roughly nine tenths are singletons. This clone was picked up a small number of times. The germline gives CDR1 MNHNS, CDR2 SASEGT. There are 16 residues in the CDR3. V was trimmed by 4 bases and J by 0 bases, leaving 13 bases between them. The source material was peripheral blood. The sequence came from a man aged 55 to 69 with acute or convalescent COVID-19. The rearrangement links TRBV6-1 to TRBJ2-1, with D possibly being TRBD2 (5 bases). CDR3 coding DNA: TGTGCCAGCAGTGCGGGCGGGCAGAGCTCCTACAATGAGCAGTTCTTC. Its translation: CASSAGGQSSYNEQFF.